One and the same sample provided the 30 T cell receptor beta chains below, sequenced in a study of T cells in Graves' hyperthyroidism and ophthalmopathy. Amplification targeted TCR beta CDR3 regions from RNA transcripts. Using the HTBI primer set, a first-round RT-PCR was run on the TCR CDR3. In TCRdb, the multiplex PCR reads were re-called with MiXCR into one record per CDR3 protein. The sample consists of about 460,000 distinct CDR3 sequences, 22% of them appearing once. The sequenced material came from blood. These receptor sequences come from an older woman with Graves' ophthalmopathy.

This clonotype was found a few times. The V and J genes are TRBV28 and TRBJ2-2; 10 nucleotides align to TRBD1. Unmatched junction bases numbered 5, after V lost 7 bases and J lost 3 bases. Germline V gene sequence: CDR1 MDHEN, CDR2 SYDVKM. The CDR3 extends over 15 amino acids. The CDR3 DNA reads as TGTGCCAGCACTTTGACAGGGGGCTACACCGGGGAGCTGTTTTTT. This sequence encodes CASTLTGGYTGELFF.

Notes on this clonotype: The missing conserved phenylalanine or tryptophan at the end of this CDR3 makes a read error likely. The chain uses TRBV12-3 or TRBV12-4 and TRBJ2-2; no firm D call. The CDR3 is 14 amino acids. V lost 1 base, J lost 1 base, and 4 bases lay in between. The CDR3 nucleotides are TGTGCCAGCAGTTTAGTTCTGAACACCGGGGAGCTGTTTTCT. Its protein is CASSLVLNTGELFS.

The rearrangement joins TRBV20-1 to TRBJ2-7; 7 nucleotides match TRBD1. V shed 6 bases and J 1 base; nucleotides not matched to a gene: 12. The CDR3 has 15 residues. Germline values: CDR1 DFQATT, CDR2 SNEGSKA (reference sequence). The CDR3 nucleotides read TGCAGTGCACAGCAACCCGGGACAGATTCCTACGAGCAGTACTTC. Translating gives CSAQQPGTDSYEQYF.

The chain uses TRBV2 and TRBJ2-3; D unclear. The CDR3 covers 14 residues. Per germline, CDR1 SNHLY and CDR2 FYNNEI. V was cut by 3 bases and J by 0 bases, with 7 bases left in between. CDR3 DNA sequence: TGTGCCAGCAGTGAGACACTGAGCACAGATACGCAGTATTTT. Its protein product is CASSETLSTDTQYF.

Many counts were recorded for this clonotype. Here the CDR3 reads CASSLLAGVLQTQYF. DNA of the CDR3: TGTGCCAGCAGTTTACTAGCGGGAGTCCTGCAGACCCAGTACTTC. The rearrangement joins TRBV12-3 or TRBV12-4 to TRBJ2-5; 10 bases line up with TRBD2. The CDR3 extends over 15 amino acids. The junction had 6 bases not matched to a gene; V was cut back by 2 bases and J by 6 bases.

This clonotype turned up a few times. This chain uses TRBV12-3 or TRBV12-4 with TRBJ2-5; maybe TRBD2 (6 bases). The CDR3 length is 15 residues. Trimming shortened V by 6 bases and J by 7 bases, and 21 bases separated the two germline ends. CDR3 sequence reads: CASSPRLGSNATQYF. CDR3 DNA sequence: TGTGCCAGCAGCCCTCGACTAGGCTCCAACGCGACCCAGTACTTC.

This clonotype was seen at least ten times. V usage is TRBV3-1 and J usage is TRBJ2-4; 12 bases are a match to TRBD2. J gave up 11 bases and V 0 bases, and 5 bases lay outside the gene matches. The CDR3 length is 15 residues. Germline CDR1 and CDR2: LGHDT and YNNKEL (reference sequence). CDR3 bases: TGTGCCAGCAGCCAAGATCACACTAGCGGGAGGCTTCAGTACTTC. Translating it yields CASSQDHTSGRLQYF.

The chain combines TRBV10-3 with TRBJ2-3; 7 nucleotides agree with TRBD1. CDR3 length: 13 residues. With V trimmed by 8 bases and J by 2 bases, 4 bases remained unmatched. Germline assignment: CDR1 ENHRY and CDR2 SYGVKD. CDR3 DNA: TGTGCCATCGGTAAGGGGGCCACAGATACGCAGTATTTT. As protein: CAIGKGATDTQYF.

This clonotype was seen at least ten times. The chain joins TRBV6-2 or TRBV6-3 to TRBJ1-1; 11 positions agree with TRBD1. Trimming took 7 bases from V and 7 from J; bases not matched to a gene: 8. Germline lookup yields CDR1 MNHEY and CDR2 SVGEGT. This CDR3 has 14 amino acids. The CDR3 DNA reads as TGTGCCAGCATCAAGGGACAGGGGGGACGTGAAGCTTTCTTT. It codes for CASIKGQGGREAFF.

This clonotype was picked up many times. The chain recombines TRBV7-2 with TRBJ1-5; perhaps TRBD1 as D (6 bases). V was cut by 5 bases and J by 7 bases, with 12 bases left in between. CDR3 length: 13 amino acids. CDR1 is SGHTA, CDR2 FQGNSA, per germline. CDR3 loop: CASSPPGQQPQHF. CDR3 DNA: TGTGCCAGCAGCCCACCGGGACAACAGCCCCAGCATTTT.

This clonotype showed up just a few times. This chain joins TRBV11-2 and TRBJ2-5; 7 nucleotides align to TRBD1. In germline, CDR1 is SGHAT, CDR2 FQNNGV. Trimming cost V 4 bases and J 3 bases; bases outside gene matches: 8. The CDR3 is 15 residues long. This CDR3 reads CASSSMTGREETQYF. DNA for the CDR3: TGTGCCAGCAGCTCCATGACAGGGCGCGAAGAGACCCAGTACTTC. The entire variable domain, with the rest obtained from reference TRBV11-2 and TRBJ2-5, is as follows: EAGVAQSPRYKIIEKRQSVAFWCNPISGHATLYWYQQILGQGPKLLIQFQNNGVVDDSQLPKDRFSAERLKGVDSTLKIQPAKLEDSAVYLCASSSMTGREETQYFGPGTRLLVL.

Many counts were recorded for this clonotype. V is TRBV27 and J is TRBJ2-1, with D perhaps TRBD2 (5 bases). The germline V gene encodes CDR1 MNHEY and CDR2 SMNVEV (reference sequence). V shed 2 bases and J shed 7 bases, with 9 bases lying between them. CDR3 length: 13 amino acids. CDR3 sequence reads: CASSLPRGNEQFF. The CDR3 DNA sequence: TGTGCCAGCAGTTTACCGAGAGGGAATGAGCAGTTCTTC.

This clonotype was recorded a few times. V usage is TRBV27 and J usage is TRBJ2-7, with 7 bases identical to TRBD1. The CDR3 length is 13 residues. Germline values: CDR1 MNHEY, CDR2 SMNVEV (reference sequence). The V segment lost 5 bases and the J segment 4 bases; nucleotides outside the gene matches: 5. This chain's CDR3 is CASSLQGKYEQYF. The CDR3 nucleotides read TGTGCCAGCAGTCTACAGGGGAAGTACGAGCAGTACTTC.

This clonotype was seen only a few times. V gene TRBV20-1 combines with J gene TRBJ2-3; D is tentatively TRBD1 or TRBD2 (7 bases each). The CDR3 loop spans 16 amino acids. The germline gives CDR1 DFQATT, CDR2 SNEGSKA (reference sequence). The V end was cut by 0 bases, the J end by 4 bases, with 17 bases between. The CDR3 protein is CSARDLRGRAPDTQYF. The CDR3 DNA reads as TGCAGTGCTAGAGATCTCAGGGGGAGGGCCCCAGATACGCAGTATTTT.

The rearrangement joins TRBV6-1 to TRBJ2-1, with 8 bases identical to TRBD1. This CDR3 comprises 16 residues. In germline, CDR1 is MNHNS, CDR2 SASEGT. Germline trimming cut 6 bases from V and 0 bases from J; bases unmatched to any gene: 7. Here the CDR3 reads CASSPRGLSSYNEQFF. The CDR3 coding sequence is TGTGCCAGCAGCCCCAGGGGGCTAAGCTCCTACAATGAGCAGTTCTTC.

This clonotype was detected ten times or more. CDR3 sequence: CASSDRLVAQYF. CDR3 bases: TGTGCCAGCAGTGACCGACTAGTCGCGCAGTATTTT. The genes are TRBV2 and TRBJ2-3; D is perhaps TRBD2 (6 bases). V lost 3 bases, J lost 10 bases, and 11 bases lay in between. Germline V gene lookup returns CDR1 SNHLY and CDR2 FYNNEI. This CDR3 contains 12 residues.

The chain combines TRBV9 with TRBJ1-5; D is undetermined. The CDR3 contains 13 residues. V was clipped by 3 bases and J by 7 bases, with 11 bases between them. Germline CDR1 reads SGDLS; CDR2 reads YYNGEE. The CDR3 region has the DNA TGTGCCAGCAGCGCGGACCGTGAGCAGCCCCAGCATTTT. It translates to CASSADREQPQHF.

This sequence joins TRBV10-1 and TRBJ2-3, with TRBD2 identical over 11 bases. The CDR3 runs 15 residues. Germline V CDR1 and CDR2: WNHNN, SYGVQD (reference sequence). V lost 10 bases, J lost 1 base, and 7 bases stayed unmatched. CDR3 protein: CATLLAGVRTDTQYF. The CDR3 DNA sequence: TGCGCCACCCTACTAGCGGGAGTGCGCACAGATACGCAGTATTTT.

The gene calls are TRBV12-3 or TRBV12-4 and TRBJ2-1; TRBD2 matches at 9 bases. V was pared by 5 bases and J by 5 bases, with 7 bases of the junction left unmatched. The CDR3 runs 15 residues. CDR3 protein: CASSRTSGPNNEQFF. In DNA form, the CDR3 reads TGTGCCAGCAGTCGCACTAGCGGGCCTAACAATGAGCAGTTCTTC.

This clonotype was counted only a few times. The rearrangement links TRBV20-1 to TRBJ2-7; possible D gene TRBD2, 5 bases. Trimming removed 6 bases from V and 11 bases from J, with 17 bases in between. The CDR3 has 11 residues. Germline CDR1 and CDR2: DFQATT and SNEGSKA (reference sequence). CDR3 sequence reads: CSATYGSEEYF. As DNA, the CDR3 is TGCAGTGCGACTTACGGGTCGGAGGAGTACTTC.

In this sample, this clonotype turned up many times. The chain is built from TRBV6-1 and TRBJ1-1; TRBD1 matches 9 bases. The CDR3 loop spans 14 amino acids. V lost 8 bases to trimming and J lost 0 bases; unmatched junction nucleotides: 4. CDR1 and CDR2 from the germline V gene are MNHNS and SASEGT. CDR3 sequence: CASVRDRVNTEAFF. The CDR3 nucleotides are TGTGCCAGCGTTCGGGACAGGGTGAACACTGAAGCTTTCTTT.

This sequence joins TRBV18 and TRBJ2-6; D uncertain. Germline-derived CDR1 and CDR2 are KGHSH and LQKENI. V dropped 0 bases and J dropped 1 base, with 4 bases sitting between them. The CDR3 extends over 15 amino acids. The chain's CDR3 is CASSPPWSGANVLTF. DNA for the CDR3: TGTGCCAGCTCACCACCGTGGTCTGGGGCCAACGTCCTGACTTTC.

The V gene is TRBV6-5, the J gene TRBJ2-1; D gene uncertain. Trimming left V 0 bases short and J 7 bases short, with 4 bases between. The CDR3 has 12 residues. Germline values: CDR1 MNHEY, CDR2 SVGAGI. In DNA form, the CDR3 reads TGTGCCAGCAGTTACTCGCGAAATGAGCAGTTCTTC. Encoded protein: CASSYSRNEQFF.

On this clonotype itself: It is likely a read error, because the conserved phenylalanine at the end of the CDR3 is missing. The rearrangement links TRBV11-3 to TRBJ2-1, with D uncertain. Trimming removed 3 bases at V and 0 bases at J, with 12 bases between. The CDR3 sequence is 16 residues long. In germline, CDR1 is SGHNT, CDR2 YENEEA. CDR3 sequence reads: CASSFTSRSSYNEQFL. The DNA of the CDR3 is TGTGCCAGCAGCTTCACTTCGAGGAGCTCCTACAATGAGCAGTTCCTC.

The rearrangement links TRBV28 to TRBJ1-2; maybe TRBD1 (5 bases). Per germline, CDR1 MDHEN and CDR2 SYDVKM. V was pared by 5 bases and J by 7 bases, with 23 bases between. This CDR3 spans 16 amino acids. CDR3 in DNA: TGTGCCAGCAGTCTCCCCCAAGGGGCGAGGTCCTCTGGCTACACCTTC. It encodes CASSLPQGARSSGYTF.

The sample holds many counts of this clonotype. The chain recombines TRBV11-2 with TRBJ2-5; D gene unclear. CDR1 and CDR2 from the germline V gene are SGHAT and FQNNGV. CDR3 length: 15 amino acids. V was shortened by 3 bases and J by 5 bases, with 16 bases between the two germline ends. As DNA, the CDR3 is TGTGCCAGCAGCTTCCAAGCCCACGCTAGGGAGACCCAGTACTTC. This translates into CASSFQAHARETQYF.

This clonotype has a count of ten or more. The chain employs TRBV6-2 or TRBV6-3 and TRBJ2-3, with D possibly matching TRBD2 (5 bases). The ends were cut back, 2 bases at V and 2 bases at J, with 20 bases in the middle. The CDR3 extends over 18 amino acids. Germline CDR1 reads MNHEY; CDR2 reads SVGEGT. The CDR3 sequence is CASSYPKGAETYTDTQYF. In DNA form, the CDR3 reads TGTGCCAGCAGTTACCCTAAAGGAGCGGAGACATACACAGATACGCAGTATTTT.

V gene TRBV30 combines with J gene TRBJ2-7; 7 bases line up with TRBD2. The CDR3 runs to 11 residues. V lost 2 bases, J lost 8 bases, and 3 bases stayed unmatched. Germline V gene data show CDR1 as GTSNPN and CDR2 as SVGIG (reference sequence). CDR3 DNA: TGTGCCTGGAGTATGGGGGGGAAGCAGTACTTC. Residues: CAWSMGGKQYF.

Many counts were recorded for this clonotype. V usage is TRBV3-1 and J usage is TRBJ2-1; 10 nucleotides line up with TRBD2. Germline V gene sequence: CDR1 LGHDT, CDR2 YNNKEL (reference sequence). CDR3 length equals 15 residues. V trimming: 1 base; J trimming: 7 bases; junction bases outside the gene matches: 4. The CDR3 DNA reads TGTGCCAGCAGCCAAGGGCGGGGACTAGCGAATGAGCAGTTCTTC. It yields the protein CASSQGRGLANEQFF.

This clonotype was picked up many times. The chain uses TRBV12-3 or TRBV12-4 and TRBJ1-1, with 11 bases lining up with TRBD1. Trimming took 7 bases from V and 4 from J; bases not matched to a gene: 5. The CDR3 is 14 amino acids. CDR3 region: CASIRTGGSTEAFF. CDR3 DNA sequence: TGTGCCAGCATCCGGACAGGGGGCAGCACTGAAGCTTTCTTT.